The 2 T cell receptor beta chains below come from one sample, sequenced in a study of tumor-infiltrating lymphocytes in primary liver carcinoma. Co-extraction of RNA and DNA was performed on roughly 20-31 mg of unsorted bulk tissue. Total RNA amounting to roughly 450 ng was the source from which TCR beta cDNA was made with a constant-region primer. Slightly modified ARM-PCR served as the procedure for the TCR beta libraries. These libraries came from three rounds of nested multiplex PCR. Running about 11 cycles apiece, the first two PCR rounds relied on TRBV1-TRBV30 forward primers together with a C-beta reverse primer. TCRdb reprocessed the multiplex PCR reads with MiXCR, giving one entry per CDR3 protein. The table lists approximately 92,000 distinct CDR3 sequences, about 70% of them singletons. Source material: tumor-adjacent normal liver tissue. Receptor source: a man aged 40-49 years with primary liver carcinoma and hepatitis B virus infection.

On this clonotype: A much larger clone differs by one base, so this may be a read error. V is TRBV10-3 and J is TRBJ2-3; D gene uncertain. Germline V CDR1 and CDR2: ENHRY, SYGVKD. This CDR3 has 14 amino acids. This chain's CDR3 is CASSDEYRADTQYF. CDR3 DNA sequence: TGTGCCAGCAGTGATGAATATCGGGCAGATACGCAGTATTTT.

This clonotype was seen more than once but under ten times. Just one base apart from a much larger clone, this may be a read error. The chain links TRBV6-1 to TRBJ2-3, with D possibly being TRBD1 (6 bases). Germline V lookup: CDR1 MNHNS, CDR2 SASEGT. This CDR3 spans 13 amino acids. Trimming stripped 1 base from V and 4 bases from J, with 6 bases between. As DNA, the CDR3 is TGTGCCAGCAGTGAAGAGGGGGCAGATACGCAGTATTTT. Translation gives CASSEEGADTQYF.